What follows is one T cell receptor (beta chain) and its context. Its antigen is currently unknown. Autoimmune disease history or systemic immunosuppression barred patients. This record belongs to a study of OX40 agonist ivuxolimab in advanced cancers. Overall study findings and caveats: The average count of expanded clones was higher among CD8+ T cells than among CD4+.

Assay used: immunoSEQ multiplex PCR; TCRdb lists only in-frame clones, some missing. The table includes around 15,000 clones, about 80% detected once. There are 17 residues in the CDR3. Germline V gene lookup returns CDR1 PRHDT and CDR2 FYEKMQ (reference sequence). The V gene end was trimmed by 6 bases and the J gene end by 4 bases; junction bases not matched to a gene: 13. The specimen comprised CD4+ or CD8+ T cells sorted from blood, sampled in a trial of the OX40 agonist ivuxolimab. This receptor was identified in an adult with an advanced solid tumor such as melanoma, head and neck, liver or kidney cancer. The J gene is TRBJ2-3, the V gene TRBV13; 10 nucleotides agree with TRBD2. The CDR3 nucleotides are TGTGCCAGCAGTCCACATTCTAGCGGGGGTTATGCAGATACGCAGTATTTT. This codes for CASSPHSSGGYADTQYF.